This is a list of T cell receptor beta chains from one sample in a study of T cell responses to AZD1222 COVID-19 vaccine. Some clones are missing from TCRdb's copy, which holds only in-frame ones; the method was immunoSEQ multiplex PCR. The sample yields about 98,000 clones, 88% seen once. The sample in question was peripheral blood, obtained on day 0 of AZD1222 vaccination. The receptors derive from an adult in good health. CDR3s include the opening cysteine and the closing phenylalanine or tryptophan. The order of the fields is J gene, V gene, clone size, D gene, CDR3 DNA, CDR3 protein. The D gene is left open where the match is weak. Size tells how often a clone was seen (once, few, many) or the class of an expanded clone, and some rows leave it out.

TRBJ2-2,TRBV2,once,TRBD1,TGTGCCATCATCAGGGGGCTCACCGGGGAGCTGTTTTTT,CAIIRGLTGELFF
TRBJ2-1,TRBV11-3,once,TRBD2,TGTGCCAGCAGCTTAGGGACTAGCGGGAGGGATGAGCAGTTCTTC,CASSLGTSGRDEQFF
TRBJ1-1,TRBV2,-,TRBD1,TGTGCCAGCATCCCAACCCAACGGACAGGACGGCGGAACACTGAAGCTTTCTTT,CASIPTQRTGRRNTEAFF
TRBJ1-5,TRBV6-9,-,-,TGTGCCAGCAGTTACCTTGCGGGGACTCAGCCCCAGCATTTT,CASSYLAGTQPQHF
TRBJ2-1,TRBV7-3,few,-,TGTGCCAGCAGCTTAATGGGGGGAACCGTAAGCAACAATGAGCAGTTCTTC,CASSLMGGTVSNNEQFF
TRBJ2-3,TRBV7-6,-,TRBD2,TGTGCCAGCGGCCCCTATCCCAGCGGGAGAGGGGCAGATACGCAGTATTTT,CASGPYPSGRGADTQYF
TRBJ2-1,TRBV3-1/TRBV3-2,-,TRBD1,TGTGCCAGCAGCCAAGACGACAGGGTTCAGCAGTTCTTC,CASSQDDRVQQFF
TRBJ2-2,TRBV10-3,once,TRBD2,TGTGCCATCAGTGAGCGGGGGGAAGGCACCGGGGAGCTGTTTTTT,CAISERGEGTGELFF
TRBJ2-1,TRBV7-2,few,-,TGTGCCAGCAGCCCGCCAGGGTCAGTTGAGCAGTTCTTC,CASSPPGSVEQFF
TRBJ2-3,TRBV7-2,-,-,TGTGCCAGCAGCTTCATAATGCGTACGCAGTATTTT,CASSFIMRTQYF
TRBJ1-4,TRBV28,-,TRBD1,TGTGCCAGCAGTTTTGGGACAGGGGGCAGCGGTGAAAAACTGTTTTTT,CASSFGTGGSGEKLFF
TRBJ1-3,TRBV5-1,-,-,TGCGCCAGCAGCCTAACGGGAGCGGGGGGAAACACCATATATTTT,CASSLTGAGGNTIYF
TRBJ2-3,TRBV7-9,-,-,TGTGCCAGCAGCTTAAACAGGGTGACAGATACGCAGTATTTT,CASSLNRVTDTQYF
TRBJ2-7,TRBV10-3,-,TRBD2,TGTGCCACCACTGCGGGAGGGTTCTACGAGCAGTACTTC,CATTAGGFYEQYF
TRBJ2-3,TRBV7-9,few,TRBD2,TGTGCCAGCAGCGCGAACCCGAGGACTAGCGGGAGGCTCACAGATACGCAGTATTTT,CASSANPRTSGRLTDTQYF
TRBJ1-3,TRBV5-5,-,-,TGTGCCAGCAGCTCCGTTCTTGGAAACACCATATATTTT,CASSSVLGNTIYF
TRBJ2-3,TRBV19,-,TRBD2,TGTGCCAGTAGTACTAGCGGGAGGGCCGCTCGCACAGATACGCAGTATTTT,CASSTSGRAARTDTQYF
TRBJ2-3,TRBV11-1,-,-,TGTGCCAGCAGCTTGCAAACAGGGTTTTTTGATACGCAGTATTTT,CASSLQTGFFDTQYF
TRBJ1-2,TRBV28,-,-,TGTGCCAGCAGTTGGGGGGTGGGCTACACCTTC,CASSWGVGYTF
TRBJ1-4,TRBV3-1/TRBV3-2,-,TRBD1,TGTGCCAGCAGCTATGACAGGGGTGGAAAACTGTTTTTT,CASSYDRGGKLFF